This T cell receptor (beta chain) appears in the sequencing data of a study of T-cell reconstitution after alpha-beta-depleted transplantation in children. Using unique molecular identifiers, the investigators prepared the TCRbeta library. TCRdb ran MiXCR on the PCR reads and lists one entry per CDR3 protein. The data show hundreds of thousands of distinct CDR3 sequences, with 10% to 13% seen just once and about 4.2% held by the top ten. The CDR3 has 15 residues. Germline V gives CDR1 MNHEY, CDR2 SVGEGT. V trimming: 5 bases; J trimming: 1 base; junction bases outside the gene matches: 4. The source was PBMCs from the stem cell graft donor, collected from the stem cell graft. The chain employs TRBV6-2 or TRBV6-3 and TRBJ2-3; 9 nucleotides match TRBD2. The sequence was collected from a human donor who donated a stem cell graft to a child with acute myeloid leukemia. In nucleotides, the CDR3 is TGTGCCAGCAGTCCTCAGCGGGAGGGCACAGATACGCAGTATTTT. Protein sequence: CASSPQREGTDTQYF.